This TCR beta chain was found in a study of neurological immune-mediated disorders. Whole-study results and caveats: As far as clinical or MRI features were concerned, none was associated with the multiple sclerosis repertoire cluster.

J lost 0 bases, V lost 2 bases, and 14 bases had no gene match. In germline, CDR1 is MGHRA, CDR2 YSYEKL. The CDR3 runs 19 residues. Using its own MiXCR run on the 5' RACE reads, TCRdb lists one record per CDR3 protein. The sample contains 80,000 to 95,000 distinct CDR3 sequences, 3.5% of which appear only once. Stored at -80 C, 2 million PBMCs were the source of the unsorted libraries. This clonotype was picked up many times. Antigen unknown. The sequence was obtained from a woman aged 45-60 years with multiple sclerosis. The sequenced sample was PBMCs. This chain connects TRBV4-1 to TRBJ1-2, with 8 bases fitting TRBD1. The CDR3 nucleotides read TGCGCCAGCAGCCAAACCTTGATCGACAGGGGTTTAGCTAACTATGGCTACACCTTC. This codes for CASSQTLIDRGLANYGYTF.